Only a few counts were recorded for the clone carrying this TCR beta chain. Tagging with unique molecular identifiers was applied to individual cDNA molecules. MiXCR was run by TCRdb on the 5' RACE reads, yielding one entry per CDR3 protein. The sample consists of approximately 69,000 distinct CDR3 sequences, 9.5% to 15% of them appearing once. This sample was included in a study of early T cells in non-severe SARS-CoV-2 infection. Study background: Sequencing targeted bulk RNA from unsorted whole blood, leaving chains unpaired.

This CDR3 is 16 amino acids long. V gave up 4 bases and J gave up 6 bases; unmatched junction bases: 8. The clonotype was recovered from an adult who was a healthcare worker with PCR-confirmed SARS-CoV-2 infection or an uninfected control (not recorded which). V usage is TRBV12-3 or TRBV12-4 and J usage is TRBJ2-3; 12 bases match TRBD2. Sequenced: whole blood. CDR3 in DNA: TGTGCCAGCAGTTGGAAGACTAGCGGGGGAGGGGATACGCAGTATTTT. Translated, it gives CASSWKTSGGGDTQYF.